Presented here are 18 T cell receptor beta chains from one specimen sequenced in a study of T cell changes during pregnancy in multiple sclerosis. The table came from immunoSEQ multiplex PCR; TCRdb's copy has only in-frame clones and leaves some out. This table has 45,000 to 60,000 clones, approximately 92% appearing once. The source was peripheral blood, collected after pregnancy. The receptors shown here come from a female donor in good health, enrolled as a control in a pregnancy study.

The chain uses TRBV7-8 and TRBJ2-1, with 9 nucleotides matching TRBD2. Losses at the gene ends were 5 bases for V and 0 bases for J; bases not matched to a gene: 8. The CDR3 runs to 17 residues. Germline V gene data show CDR1 as SGHVS and CDR2 as FQNEAQ. CDR3 coding DNA: TGTGCCAGCAGCCCAGAAGCGGGAGGAAGCTCCTACAATGAGCAGTTCTTC. Encoded protein: CASSPEAGGSSYNEQFF.

The chain carries TRBV7-2 and TRBJ2-7, with D unclear. The V and J ends lost 0 bases and 3 bases respectively, with 12 bases between them. The CDR3 is 15 residues long. Looked up from germline, CDR1 is SGHTA and CDR2 is FQGNSA. The CDR3 nucleotides are TGTGCCAGCAGCTTAGCCCACGCCCAGGTCTACGAGCAGTACTTC. The encoded protein is CASSLAHAQVYEQYF.

V usage is TRBV15 and J usage is TRBJ1-3, with 11 bases aligning to TRBD1. The CDR3 totals 14 residues. The trim removed 3 bases at V and 6 bases at J, leaving 1 base unmatched. Germline values: CDR1 LNHNV, CDR2 YYDKDF (reference sequence). The CDR3 bases are TGTGCCACCAGCAGGGGACAGGGGGTAAACACCATATATTTT. Residues: CATSRGQGVNTIYF.

The CDR3 DNA reads as TGTGCCAGCAGTGATCCGGGACAGGGTACGACGAGGGGCACTGAAGCTTTCTTT. Translated: CASSDPGQGTTRGTEAFF. The rearrangement joins TRBV6-1 to TRBJ1-1, with 9 bases that match TRBD1. Germline V gene data show CDR1 as MNHNS and CDR2 as SASEGT. The CDR3 length is 18 residues. The V gene end was trimmed by 3 bases and the J gene end by 4 bases; junction bases not matched to a gene: 15.

The chain is built from TRBV30 and TRBJ2-7; 10 bases line up with TRBD2. CDR1 and CDR2 (germline): GTSNPN, SVGIG (reference sequence). V trimming: 5 bases; J trimming: 3 bases; junction bases outside the gene matches: 7. This CDR3 has 14 residues. CDR3 amino acids: CAWAWGLANYEQYF. Written as DNA, the CDR3 is TGTGCCTGGGCCTGGGGACTAGCGAACTACGAGCAGTACTTC.

The chain links TRBV12-5 to TRBJ2-7; D uncertain. V was shortened by 0 bases and J by 2 bases, with 11 bases between the two germline ends. The CDR3 loop spans 15 amino acids. Germline CDR1 LGHNT, CDR2 FRNRAP. CDR3 residues: CASGLVSPLTYEQYF. As DNA, the CDR3 is TGTGCTAGTGGTTTGGTTAGCCCCCTCACCTACGAGCAGTACTTC.

This clone was observed once. The chain combines TRBV18 with TRBJ2-1; 8 bases map to TRBD2. The CDR3 extends over 17 amino acids. Germline V lookup: CDR1 KGHSH, CDR2 LQKENI. V trimming: 1 base; J trimming: 0 bases; junction bases outside the gene matches: 5. The DNA of the CDR3 is TGTGCCAGCTCACCACAGGGGACTAGAAGCTCCTACAATGAGCAGTTCTTC. Amino acids: CASSPQGTRSSYNEQFF. Full variable domain (rest looked up from reference TRBV18 and TRBJ2-1): NAGVMQNPRHLVRRRGQEARLRCSPMKGHSHVYWYRQLPEEGLKFMVYLQKENIIDESGMPKERFSAEFPKEGPSILRIQQVVRGDSAAYFCASSPQGTRSSYNEQFFGPGTRLTVL.

The chain couples TRBV25-1 to TRBJ2-2, with TRBD2 matching over 13 bases. There are 18 residues in the CDR3. V lost 4 bases and J lost 7; bases outside the gene matches: 12. Germline V gene sequence: CDR1 MGHDK, CDR2 SYGVNS. The CDR3 nucleotides are TGTGCCAGCAGTGCCGGGGGACTAGCGGGACCAGTGGGCGGGGAGCTGTTTTTT. It is translated as CASSAGGLAGPVGGELFF.

The chain recombines TRBV15 with TRBJ2-3, with TRBD2 matching over 7 bases. CDR1 LNHNV and CDR2 YYDKDF come from the germline V gene (reference sequence). The CDR3 contains 18 residues. The ends lost 0 bases at V and 6 bases at J; junction bases unmatched: 15. The CDR3 spells CATSRDLRSSGTDDTQYF. DNA of the CDR3: TGTGCCACCAGCAGAGATTTGAGATCTAGCGGAACCGACGATACGCAGTATTTT. The entire variable domain, with the rest obtained from reference TRBV15 and TRBJ2-3, is as follows: DAMVIQNPRYQVTQFGKPVTLSCSQTLNHNVMYWYQQKSSQAPKLLFHYYDKDFNNEADTPDNFQSRRPNTSFCFLDIRSPGLGDTAMYLCATSRDLRSSGTDDTQYFGPGTRLTVL.

The V gene is TRBV11-1, the J gene TRBJ2-7; 9 bases agree with TRBD2. V dropped 5 bases and J dropped 0; count of bases not matched to a gene: 11. Germline V gene lookup returns CDR1 SGHAT and CDR2 FQDESV (reference sequence). The CDR3 covers 17 residues. In DNA form, the CDR3 reads TGTGCCAGCAGCCCCCCCCCGCTAGCGGGGCACTCCTACGAGCAGTACTTC. It translates to CASSPPPLAGHSYEQYF.

The chain recombines TRBV29-1 with TRBJ2-5; D possibly corresponds to TRBD2 (6 bases). Deletions cut 5 bases from V and 4 bases from J, with 14 bases between. Per germline, CDR1 SQVTM and CDR2 ANQGSEA. CDR3 length: 13 residues. The CDR3 DNA sequence: TGCAGCGTTCTTCCGGGAGTGATAGAGACCCAGTACTTC. Encoded protein: CSVLPGVIETQYF.

The chain has TRBV5-1 and TRBJ2-3; D not certain. Trimming took off 9 bases at V and 1 base at J, with 18 bases between the two ends. Germline CDR1 and CDR2: SGHRS and YFSETQ. The CDR3 consists of 15 residues. The CDR3: CATHASPQGTDTQYF. CDR3 DNA: TGCGCCACCCACGCAAGTCCCCAGGGCACAGATACGCAGTATTTT.

This clone was counted a single time. The chain carries TRBV6-1 and TRBJ1-5, with no clear D. Trimming left V 1 base short and J 1 base short, with 17 bases between. This CDR3 has 18 residues. Germline CDR1 MNHNS, CDR2 SASEGT. CDR3 sequence reads: CASSEEVLRGKSNQPQHF. The CDR3 DNA sequence: TGTGCCAGCAGTGAAGAAGTTCTCCGGGGTAAAAGCAATCAGCCCCAGCATTTT.

The genes are TRBV28 and TRBJ2-7; possible D gene TRBD2, 7 bases. Germline CDR1 MDHEN, CDR2 SYDVKM. This CDR3 is built from 13 residues. Trimming took 7 bases from V and 3 from J, leaving 13 bases between them. The CDR3 DNA sequence: TGTGCCAGCATTCGGGGGGCTGACTACGAGCAGTACTTC. Encoded protein: CASIRGADYEQYF. Full variable domain (outside the CDR3, taken from reference TRBV28 and TRBJ2-7): DVKVTQSSRYLVKRTGEKVFLECVQDMDHENMFWYRQDPGLGLRLIYFSYDVKMKEKGDIPEGYSVSREKKERFSLILESASTNQTSMYLCASIRGADYEQYFGPGTRLTVT.

This clone was detected once. This chain links TRBV6-6 with TRBJ2-1; TRBD2 aligns across 12 bases. Trimming cost V 8 bases and J 9 bases; bases outside gene matches: 5. This CDR3 has 13 residues. The germline V gene has CDR1 MNHNY and CDR2 SVGAGI (reference sequence). CDR3 DNA sequence: TGTGCCAGCGAGGCTAGCGGGAGGGCTGAGCAGTTCTTC. Translating gives CASEASGRAEQFF.

V usage is TRBV7-9 and J usage is TRBJ1-4, with D unresolved. The CDR3 spans 16 residues. CDR1 is SEHNR and CDR2 is FQNEAQ in the germline V gene (reference sequence). V dropped 5 bases and J dropped 5 bases, with 18 bases sitting between them. The CDR3 DNA reads as TGTGCCAGCAGCCCACCCCCCGGTCTCGCCAATGAAAAACTGTTTTTT. Its translation: CASSPPPGLANEKLFF.

The V gene is TRBV6-4, the J gene TRBJ1-2, with TRBD1 matching over 7 bases. Germline V gene sequence: CDR1 MRHNA, CDR2 SNTAGT. Unmatched junction bases numbered 12, after V lost 0 bases and J lost 2 bases. This CDR3 comprises 18 residues. DNA for the CDR3: TGTGCCAGCAGTGACTCACGGGTCGTAAGGGGGCCCAACTATGGCTACACCTTC. Residues: CASSDSRVVRGPNYGYTF.

The rearrangement uses TRBV5-8 and TRBJ1-2; D remains unclear. The V end lost 1 base, the J end lost 8 bases, and 21 bases lay between the germline ends. The V gene's germline CDR1 is SGHTS and CDR2 YDEGEE. The length of the CDR3 is 16 residues. The CDR3 here is CASSLWYTTSAGGYTF. The CDR3 nucleotides read TGTGCCAGCAGCTTGTGGTACACAACGAGCGCCGGCGGCTACACCTTC.